This T cell receptor beta chain comes out of a study of blood T cells in healthy people across ages. Using a J-beta primer mix together with a sample-barcoded 5' primer, a second PCR was run for roughly 6 to 11 cycles. Each CDR3 protein is one row after TCRdb ran MiXCR on the 5' RACE reads. The sample includes 750,000 to 950,000 distinct CDR3 sequences, roughly 26% of them seen just once. V lost 6 bases and J lost 7, with 16 bases in between. Germline V lookup: CDR1 SGHKS, CDR2 YYEKEE (reference sequence). The CDR3 has 13 residues. The same data also contributed to another study, on T cells of mothers and their children.

This sequence joins TRBV5-5 and TRBJ1-2; possible D gene TRBD1, 5 bases. The TCR originated in a boy between 10 and 17 years old in good health. The sequencing input was blood. The CDR3 here is CASTFVGRGGYTF. In DNA, the CDR3 is TGTGCCAGCACCTTCGTGGGGCGCGGTGGCTACACCTTC. Variable domain in full (rest from reference TRBV5-5 and TRBJ1-2): DAGVTQSPTHLIKTRGQQVTLRCSPISGHKSVSWYQQVLGQGPQFIFQYYEKEERGRGNFPDRFSARQFPNYSSELNVNALLLGDSALYLCASTFVGRGGYTFGSGTRLTVV.